The TCR beta chain under discussion was sequenced for a study of T cell responses to AZD1222 COVID-19 vaccine. This clone was counted a single time. The antigen is undetermined. Measured with immunoSEQ multiplex PCR; TCRdb has only the in-frame clones, and not every one. The table lists 130,000 to 150,000 clones, roughly nine tenths of them singletons. The CDR3 spans 14 residues. Unmatched junction bases numbered 7, after V lost 7 bases and J lost 1 base. Germline CDR1 reads SGHNT; CDR2 reads YYREEE (reference sequence). Study-wide findings and caveats: Spike-specific TCR breadth and depth both grew after two AZD1222 doses. Clonal diversity may have been underestimated in mostly white British donors. Baseline antibody screening turned up just a handful of seropositive AZD1222 recipients.

The sample consisted of peripheral blood, taken on day 0 of AZD1222 vaccination. The source of this sequence is an adult in good health. This chain links TRBV5-4 with TRBJ1-1; 7 nucleotides agree with TRBD1. This chain's CDR3 is CASSQGSRNTEAFF. The CDR3 DNA reads TGTGCCAGCTCACAGGGGTCGAGGAACACTGAAGCTTTCTTT.